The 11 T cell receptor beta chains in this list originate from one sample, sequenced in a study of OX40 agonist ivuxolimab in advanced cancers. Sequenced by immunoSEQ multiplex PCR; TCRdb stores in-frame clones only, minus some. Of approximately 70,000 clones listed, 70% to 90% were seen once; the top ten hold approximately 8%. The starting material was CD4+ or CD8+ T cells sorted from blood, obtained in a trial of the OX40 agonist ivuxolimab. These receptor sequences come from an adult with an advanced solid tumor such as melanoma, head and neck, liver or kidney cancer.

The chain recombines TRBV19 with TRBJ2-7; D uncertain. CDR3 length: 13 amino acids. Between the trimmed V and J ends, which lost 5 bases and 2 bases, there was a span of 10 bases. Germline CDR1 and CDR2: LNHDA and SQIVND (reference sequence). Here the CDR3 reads CASSPRGTYEQYF. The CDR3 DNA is TGTGCCAGTAGTCCCCGTGGAACCTACGAGCAGTACTTC.

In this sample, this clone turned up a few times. In DNA form, the CDR3 reads TGTGCCATCAGTGAGTCCCCAGGGAACGGTAACTATGGCTACACCTTC. It codes for CAISESPGNGNYGYTF. The V gene is TRBV10-3, the J gene TRBJ1-2, with D maybe TRBD1 (5 bases). The CDR3 length is 16 residues. Trimming took off 0 bases at V and 1 base at J, with 12 bases between the two ends. CDR1 and CDR2 (germline): ENHRY, SYGVKD.

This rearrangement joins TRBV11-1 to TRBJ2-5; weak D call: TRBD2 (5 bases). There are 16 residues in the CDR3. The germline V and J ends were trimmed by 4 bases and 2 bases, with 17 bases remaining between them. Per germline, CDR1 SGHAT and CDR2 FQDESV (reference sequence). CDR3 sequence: CASSYRLIREQETQYF. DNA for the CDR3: TGTGCCAGCAGCTATCGACTGATACGGGAACAAGAGACCCAGTACTTC.

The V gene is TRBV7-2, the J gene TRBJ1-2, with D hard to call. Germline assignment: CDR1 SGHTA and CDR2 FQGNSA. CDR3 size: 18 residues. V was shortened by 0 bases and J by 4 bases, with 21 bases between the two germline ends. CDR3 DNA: TGTGCCAGCAGCTTAGCATTTACATTGGGCAGCAGTTTCTATGGCTACACCTTC. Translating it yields CASSLAFTLGSSFYGYTF.

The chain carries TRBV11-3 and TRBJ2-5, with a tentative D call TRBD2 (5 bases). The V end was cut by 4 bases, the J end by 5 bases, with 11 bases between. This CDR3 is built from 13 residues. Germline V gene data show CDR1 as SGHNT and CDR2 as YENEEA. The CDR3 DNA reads TGTGCCAGCAGCTCTGGACTTTTGGAGACCCAGTACTTC. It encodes CASSSGLLETQYF.

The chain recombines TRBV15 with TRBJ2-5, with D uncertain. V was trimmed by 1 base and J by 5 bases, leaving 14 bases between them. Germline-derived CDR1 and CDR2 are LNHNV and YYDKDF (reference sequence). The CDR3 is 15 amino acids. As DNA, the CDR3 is TGTGCCACCAGCAGAGGGTATGGCAGCCAGGAGACCCAGTACTTC. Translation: CATSRGYGSQETQYF.

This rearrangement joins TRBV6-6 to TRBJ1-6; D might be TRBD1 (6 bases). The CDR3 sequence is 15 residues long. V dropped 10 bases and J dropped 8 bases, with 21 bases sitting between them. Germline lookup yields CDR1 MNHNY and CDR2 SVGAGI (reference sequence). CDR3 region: CATFPGGRLDSPLHF. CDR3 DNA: TGTGCCACCTTCCCCGGGGGGCGATTAGATTCACCCCTCCACTTT.

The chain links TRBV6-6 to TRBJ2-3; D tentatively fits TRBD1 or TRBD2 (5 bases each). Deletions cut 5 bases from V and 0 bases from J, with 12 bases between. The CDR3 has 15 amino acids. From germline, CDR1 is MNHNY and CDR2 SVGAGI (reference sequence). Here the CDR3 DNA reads TGTGCCAGCAGTGCCCGGGACGGAAGCACAGATACGCAGTATTTT. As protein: CASSARDGSTDTQYF.

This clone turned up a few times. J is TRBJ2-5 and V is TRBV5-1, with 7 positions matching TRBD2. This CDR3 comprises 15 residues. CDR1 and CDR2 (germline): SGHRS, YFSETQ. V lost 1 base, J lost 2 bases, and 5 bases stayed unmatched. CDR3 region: CASSLIGGEQETQYF. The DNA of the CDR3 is TGCGCCAGCAGCTTGATTGGGGGGGAGCAAGAGACCCAGTACTTC.

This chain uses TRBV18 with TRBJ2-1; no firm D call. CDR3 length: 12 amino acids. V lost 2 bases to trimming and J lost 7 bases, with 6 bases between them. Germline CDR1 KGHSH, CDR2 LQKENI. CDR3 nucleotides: TGTGCCAGCTCACCAGGAGCAAATGAGCAGTTCTTC. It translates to CASSPGANEQFF.

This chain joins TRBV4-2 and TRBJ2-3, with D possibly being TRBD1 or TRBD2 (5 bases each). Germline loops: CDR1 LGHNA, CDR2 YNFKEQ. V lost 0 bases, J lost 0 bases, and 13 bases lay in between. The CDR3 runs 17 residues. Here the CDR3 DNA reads TGTGCCAGCAGCCAAGAGGTACGGGGCCCAAGCACAGATACGCAGTATTTT. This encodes CASSQEVRGPSTDTQYF.